A selection of T cell receptor beta chains follows, all from one sample in a study of blood T cell repertoires in COVID-19. Produced via immunoSEQ multiplex PCR; TCRdb's table is partial and in-frame only. The sample lists some 90,000 clones, approximately 86% occurring once. The specimen sequenced was peripheral blood. These receptors were taken from an elderly man with active or convalescent COVID-19. Both conserved end residues are part of each CDR3. D genes are given only for firm matches. For some rows the clone size is stated as once, few or many, or as a class when expanded; others skip it.

j_gene | abundance | d_gene | v_gene | CDR3aa | CDR3nt
TRBJ2-7 | - | TRBD2 | TRBV7-9 | CASGEWTSGRYTYEQYF | TGTGCCAGCGGGGAGTGGACTAGCGGGAGGTACACCTACGAGCAGTACTTC
TRBJ2-1 | - | - | TRBV5-8 | CASSLSVSRAYNEQFF | TGTGCCAGCAGCTTGTCTGTGTCCCGTGCCTACAATGAGCAGTTCTTC
TRBJ1-4 | - | - | TRBV18 | CASSPNRGGAGEKLFF | TGTGCCAGCTCACCCAACCGAGGGGGGGCGGGTGAAAAACTGTTTTTT
TRBJ1-6 | once | - | TRBV18 | CASSPPSGLGENSPLHF | TGTGCCAGCTCACCACCGTCGGGACTCGGGGAGAATTCACCCCTCCACTTT
TRBJ1-4 | - | TRBD1 | TRBV18 | CASSRTGGGEKLFF | TGTGCCAGCTCAAGGACAGGGGGCGGTGAAAAACTGTTTTTT
TRBJ2-5 | - | TRBD2 | TRBV5-4 | CASSLGIQLAVQETQYF | TGTGCCAGCAGCTTGGGAATACAACTAGCGGTACAAGAGACCCAGTACTTC
TRBJ2-1 | - | - | TRBV4-1 | CASSQFRTGKQFF | TGCGCCAGCAGCCAATTCCGTACGGGAAAGCAGTTCTTC
TRBJ1-5 | - | TRBD1 | TRBV12-5 | CASGLGGKSGTESNQPQHF | TGTGCTAGTGGTTTGGGGGGGAAGTCCGGGACAGAGAGTAATCAGCCCCAGCATTTT
TRBJ1-2 | - | - | TRBV10-3 | CAISEPGQTANYGYTF | TGTGCCATCAGTGAGCCCGGACAGACCGCTAACTATGGCTACACCTTC
TRBJ1-1 | - | - | TRBV5-1 | CASSPNFGNTEAFF | TGCGCCAGCAGCCCTAATTTTGGGAACACTGAAGCTTTCTTT
TRBJ2-7 | - | TRBD1 | TRBV27 | CASSFGQDAEQYF | TGTGCCAGCAGTTTTGGACAGGATGCCGAGCAGTACTTC
TRBJ1-2 | - | TRBD1 | TRBV9 | CASSGQGANYGYTF | TGTGCCAGCAGTGGACAGGGGGCGAACTATGGCTACACCTTC
TRBJ1-1 | - | TRBD1 | TRBV5-1 | CASSLLGQGDTEAFF | TGCGCCAGCAGCTTGTTGGGACAGGGCGACACTGAAGCTTTCTTT
TRBJ2-1 | - | TRBD2 | TRBV5-8 | CASSLELAGNEQFF | TGTGCCAGCAGCTTGGAATTAGCGGGAAATGAGCAGTTCTTC
TRBJ2-1 | once | TRBD1 | TRBV2 | CARDRGQDEQFF | TGTGCCCGAGACAGGGGGCAAGACGAGCAGTTCTTC
TRBJ2-1 | - | TRBD2 | TRBV3-1/TRBV3-2 | CASSLSGRAGGNEQFF | TGTGCCAGCAGCCTTAGCGGGAGGGCCGGGGGGAATGAGCAGTTCTTC
TRBJ2-2 | few | TRBD1 | TRBV5-1 | CASSLSHPGQHFTGELFF | TGCGCCAGCAGCTTGTCCCACCCGGGACAGCATTTCACCGGGGAGCTGTTTTTT
TRBJ2-4 | - | - | TRBV5-6 | CASSLLGARAKNIQYF | TGTGCCAGCAGCTTGCTGGGGGCACGGGCCAAAAACATTCAGTACTTC
TRBJ2-1 | once | TRBD1 | TRBV24-1 | CATSDLTGGRDEQFF | TGTGCCACCAGTGATTTGACAGGGGGACGGGATGAGCAGTTCTTC
TRBJ2-1 | - | - | TRBV9 | CASSATDEQFF | TGTGCCAGCAGCGCCACGGATGAGCAGTTCTTC
TRBJ1-1 | - | - | TRBV19 | CASTPGRAPGTEAFF | TGTGCCAGTACCCCGGGGAGGGCGCCCGGCACTGAAGCTTTCTTT
TRBJ2-2 | - | - | TRBV7-7 | CASSPRRGTGELFF | TGTGCTAGCAGCCCCCGCCGGGGCACCGGGGAGCTGTTTTTT
TRBJ2-7 | - | - | TRBV9 | CASSVASKPRAEQYF | TGTGCCAGCAGCGTAGCTTCCAAACCAAGAGCCGAGCAGTACTTC
TRBJ2-1 | - | TRBD1 | TRBV18 | CASSPPTGRYNEQFF | TGTGCCAGCTCACCACCGACAGGGCGATACAATGAGCAGTTCTTC
TRBJ1-1 | once | TRBD1 | TRBV2 | CATRQGDRFTEAFF | TGTGCCACCAGACAGGGGGACAGGTTCACTGAAGCTTTCTTT
TRBJ2-4 | - | - | TRBV27 | CASSSGKTLAKNIQYF | TGTGCCAGCAGTTCCGGGAAGACTTTAGCCAAAAACATTCAGTACTTC
TRBJ2-2 | - | TRBD1 | TRBV24-1 | CATSDSGQGNTGELFF | TGTGCCACCAGTGATTCGGGACAGGGGAACACCGGGGAGCTGTTTTTT
TRBJ1-5 | - | TRBD1 | TRBV29-1 | CSVEVGQGSNQPQHF | TGCAGCGTTGAAGTAGGACAGGGGAGCAATCAGCCCCAGCATTTT
TRBJ1-2 | - | - | TRBV7-8 | CASSLATARLAPDYGYTF | TGTGCCAGCAGCTTAGCCACAGCTCGGTTAGCGCCCGATTATGGCTACACCTTC
TRBJ2-7 | - | - | TRBV5-1 | CASSLVGGAFYEQYF | TGCGCCAGCAGCTTGGTCGGAGGGGCTTTCTACGAGCAGTACTTC
TRBJ2-1 | - | - | TRBV4-2 | CASSQEGGDPRYNEQFF | TGTGCCAGCAGCCAAGAAGGGGGGGATCCTCGCTACAATGAGCAGTTCTTC
TRBJ1-2 | few | - | TRBV4-1 | CASSQNSYGYTF | TGCGCCAGCAGCCAAAACAGCTATGGCTACACCTTC
TRBJ2-1 | - | TRBD2 | TRBV7-3 | CASSPTTVAGNANEQFF | TGTGCCAGCAGCCCAACGACTGTAGCGGGAAACGCCAATGAGCAGTTCTTC
TRBJ1-2 | - | TRBD1 | TRBV6-5 | CASRQRDSRFYGYTF | TGTGCCAGCAGGCAAAGGGACAGCCGTTTCTATGGCTACACCTTC
TRBJ1-2 | - | TRBD1 | TRBV12-3/TRBV12-4 | CASSRQGYGYTF | TGTGCCAGCAGCCGACAGGGCTATGGCTACACCTTC
TRBJ1-5 | - | TRBD1 | TRBV30 | CAWSVGDRAGQPQHF | TGTGCCTGGAGTGTAGGGGACAGGGCAGGTCAGCCCCAGCATTTT
TRBJ1-4 | - | - | TRBV7-2 | CASSRWGELFF | TGTGCCAGCAGCCGTTGGGGGGAACTGTTTTTT
TRBJ2-7 | - | - | TRBV6-5 | CASSYLAVQGYEQYF | TGTGCCAGCAGTTACCTGGCAGTCCAGGGCTACGAGCAGTACTTC
TRBJ2-1 | - | TRBD2 | TRBV4-1 | CASSRGLARRAENEQFF | TGCGCCAGCAGCCGCGGACTAGCGAGACGAGCGGAGAATGAGCAGTTCTTC
TRBJ2-1 | - | - | TRBV9 | CASSAGQGTYNEQFF | TGTGCCAGCAGCGCGGGACAAGGAACCTACAATGAGCAGTTCTTC
TRBJ2-2 | - | TRBD1 | TRBV5-5 | CASSRTGRDSGELFF | TGTGCCAGCAGCCGGACAGGGAGAGATTCCGGGGAGCTGTTTTTT
TRBJ2-5 | - | TRBD2 | TRBV25-1 | CASSPLGREETQYF | TGTGCCAGCAGCCCCCTCGGGAGGGAGGAGACCCAGTACTTC
TRBJ1-3 | - | TRBD1 | TRBV30 | CAWTLTGGTVFVSGNTIYF | TGTGCCTGGACCCTGACAGGGGGGACCGTTTTTGTCTCTGGAAACACCATATATTTT
TRBJ1-1 | - | TRBD1 | TRBV4-1 | CASSHPGTGDTEAFF | TGCGCCAGCAGCCACCCTGGGACAGGGGACACTGAAGCTTTCTTT
TRBJ2-7 | - | - | TRBV5-4 | CASSKPGYEQYF | TGTGCCAGCAGCAAGCCGGGCTACGAGCAGTACTTC
TRBJ2-7 | - | TRBD2 | TRBV29-1 | CSVGGSLYEQYF | TGCAGCGTTGGCGGGAGTTTGTACGAGCAGTACTTC
TRBJ1-6 | - | TRBD1 | TRBV10-3 | CAISEGTANSPLHF | TGTGCCATCAGTGAGGGGACAGCGAATTCACCCCTCCACTTT
TRBJ2-7 | - | - | TRBV19 | CASQRSSSYEQYF | TGTGCCAGTCAGCGAAGCAGCTCCTACGAGCAGTACTTC
TRBJ2-5 | - | TRBD2 | TRBV29-1 | CSAGLVAETQYF | TGCAGCGCCGGACTAGTCGCAGAGACCCAGTACTTC
TRBJ2-5 | - | - | TRBV7-2 | CASSFGVRETQYF | TGTGCCAGCAGCTTCGGAGTCCGGGAGACCCAGTACTTC
TRBJ2-7 | - | - | TRBV19 | CASSITGLSYEQYF | TGTGCCAGTAGTATAACGGGACTCTCCTACGAGCAGTACTTC
TRBJ2-1 | - | - | TRBV4-1 | CASSQEQRPSYNEQFF | TGCGCCAGCAGCCAAGAGCAGCGGCCCTCCTACAATGAGCAGTTCTTC